These 13 T cell receptor beta chains share one sample of origin, sequenced in a study of T cell responses to AZD1222 COVID-19 vaccine. TCRdb keeps only in-frame clones here, not all; method: immunoSEQ multiplex PCR. Of 80,000 to 100,000 clones in the sample, around 90% are singletons; the top ten hold approximately 5%. This material consisted of peripheral blood, taken 28 days after the second AZD1222 dose. These receptors were collected from an adult who received the AZD1222 COVID-19 vaccine.

This chain uses TRBV27 with TRBJ2-5; D is ambiguous. In germline, CDR1 is MNHEY, CDR2 SMNVEV (reference sequence). This CDR3 contains 13 residues. V was pared by 3 bases and J by 2 bases, with 7 bases between. The CDR3 is CASSLRRQETQYF. DNA of the CDR3: TGTGCCAGCAGTTTGAGAAGGCAAGAGACCCAGTACTTC.

The DNA of the CDR3 is TGCGCCAGCAGCTTGGTCGGGACAGGGGTGGAGACCCAGTACTTC. Translation: CASSLVGTGVETQYF. The V and J genes are TRBV5-1 and TRBJ2-5; 10 bases fit TRBD1. The germline V gene has CDR1 SGHRS and CDR2 YFSETQ. With V trimmed by 0 bases and J by 5 bases, 4 bases remained unmatched. The CDR3 is made up of 15 amino acids.

The chain couples TRBV9 to TRBJ2-1; 11 bases are shared with TRBD2. CDR1 is SGDLS and CDR2 is YYNGEE in the germline V gene. CDR3 size: 19 residues. The J segment lost 3 bases and the V segment lost 4 bases, leaving 15 bases of the junction unmatched. CDR3 nucleotide sequence: TGTGCCAGCAGCCGTAGCTCGGTTAGCGGGGGGGCCTACTACAATGAGCAGTTCTTC. It specifies CASSRSSVSGGAYYNEQFF. Based on the CDR3 plus reference TRBV9 and TRBJ2-1, the full variable domain is DSGVTQTPKHLITATGQRVTLRCSPRSGDLSVYWYQQSLDQGLQFLIQYYNGEERAKGNILERFSAQQFPDLHSELNLSSLELGDSALYFCASSRSSVSGGAYYNEQFFGPGTRLTVL.

This clone was seen a few times. V usage is TRBV7-9 and J usage is TRBJ2-5, with D hard to call. V was shortened by 2 bases and J by 4 bases, with 14 bases between the two germline ends. The CDR3 has 15 residues. The germline V gene encodes CDR1 SEHNR and CDR2 FQNEAQ (reference sequence). CDR3 residues: CASSLPSDRLETQYF. In DNA form, the CDR3 reads TGTGCCAGCAGCTTACCCTCCGACCGTTTAGAGACCCAGTACTTC.

The V and J genes are TRBV6-4 and TRBJ1-1, with D perhaps matching TRBD1 (6 bases). The CDR3 has 12 amino acids. V dropped 5 bases and J dropped 5 bases, with 9 bases sitting between them. Germline V gene sequence: CDR1 MRHNA, CDR2 SNTAGT. Here the CDR3 DNA reads TGTGCCAGCAGTAAACAGGGAACTGAAGCTTTCTTT. Its translation: CASSKQGTEAFF.

The chain is built from TRBV30 and TRBJ2-7; D call uncertain. V shed 2 bases and J shed 2 bases, with 7 bases lying between them. CDR3 length equals 12 residues. Germline assignment: CDR1 GTSNPN and CDR2 SVGIG (reference sequence). The CDR3 protein is CAWSRVTYEQYF. The CDR3 DNA sequence: TGTGCCTGGAGTAGGGTAACCTACGAGCAGTACTTC.

V and J are TRBV3-1 (or the pseudogene TRBV3-2) and TRBJ2-7, with 9 bases aligning to TRBD2. The J segment lost 2 bases and the V segment lost 1 base, leaving 12 bases of the junction unmatched. The CDR3 runs 18 residues. Per germline, CDR1 LGHDT and CDR2 YNNKEL (reference sequence). As DNA, the CDR3 is TGTGCCAGCAGCCAAGGAGGGCGGGGGGGCCGTTCCGCCTACGAGCAGTACTTC. It specifies CASSQGGRGGRSAYEQYF.

The V call is TRBV12-5, the J call TRBJ2-7, with D possibly matching TRBD1 (6 bases). There are 16 residues in the CDR3. From germline, CDR1 is LGHNT and CDR2 FRNRAP. Trimming removed 2 bases from V and 2 bases from J, with 16 bases in between. DNA for the CDR3: TGTGCTAGTGGTTTGCAGTACAGGGCGAAGGCCTACGAGCAGTACTTC. Protein sequence: CASGLQYRAKAYEQYF.

This rearrangement joins TRBV5-1 to TRBJ1-1; no firm D call. The V end was cut by 0 bases, the J end by 4 bases, with 7 bases between. The CDR3 sequence is 13 residues long. Per germline, CDR1 SGHRS and CDR2 YFSETQ. CDR3 amino acids: CASSLDITTEAFF. The CDR3 DNA reads as TGCGCCAGCAGCTTGGACATTACCACTGAAGCTTTCTTT.

CDR3 in amino acids: CATKTILAGGGETQYF. The CDR3, as DNA: TGTGCCACCAAAACCATCTTAGCGGGGGGTGGAGAGACCCAGTACTTC. This chain connects TRBV19 to TRBJ2-5; TRBD2 matches at 10 bases. The CDR3 runs to 16 residues. Per germline, CDR1 LNHDA and CDR2 SQIVND (reference sequence). Germline trimming cut 10 bases from V and 4 bases from J; bases unmatched to any gene: 15.

The chain joins TRBV19 to TRBJ1-5; 7 bases map to TRBD1. Losses at the gene ends were 7 bases for V and 6 bases for J; bases not matched to a gene: 6. The germline CDR1 and CDR2 sequences are LNHDA and SQIVND (reference sequence). This CDR3 spans 13 amino acids. The CDR3 here is CASNGQDSQPQHF. The CDR3 DNA sequence: TGTGCCAGTAACGGACAGGATTCTCAGCCCCAGCATTTT.

The V and J genes are TRBV24-1 and TRBJ1-1, with D uncertain. The ends were cut back, 4 bases at V and 0 bases at J, with 8 bases in the middle. Per germline, CDR1 KGHDR and CDR2 SFDVKD. This CDR3 contains 14 residues. The CDR3 loop reads CATSEVSMNTEAFF. The CDR3 nucleotides are TGTGCCACCAGTGAGGTAAGCATGAACACTGAAGCTTTCTTT.

This chain connects TRBV18 to TRBJ2-2, with 11 nucleotides matching TRBD2. Germline V gene sequence: CDR1 KGHSH, CDR2 LQKENI. This CDR3 region has 16 residues. Trimming removed 3 bases from V and 5 bases from J; junction bases left unmatched: 5. This chain's CDR3 is CASSPGTSGGTGELFF. As DNA, the CDR3 is TGTGCCAGCTCACCCGGGACTAGCGGAGGTACCGGGGAGCTGTTTTTT.